Here is one T cell receptor (beta chain) with its context. The data derive from a study of CD8 T cells in Susac syndrome. The CDR3 spans 14 residues. Germline CDR1 is DFQATT and CDR2 is SNEGSKA (reference sequence). Trimming removed 0 bases from V and 2 bases from J, with 11 bases in between. Random-hexamer reverse transcription was applied to roughly 0.5 to 1 ug RNA. immunoSEQ multiplex PCR amplified TCR beta CDR3 across 54 Vbeta, 13 Jbeta. From the immunoSEQ multiplex PCR reads, TCRdb called clonotypes with MiXCR, one entry per CDR3 protein. The sample has 150,000 to 200,000 distinct CDR3 sequences; approximately 93% are singletons.

The clonotype originates from a human donor with multiple sclerosis. The chain uses TRBV20-1 and TRBJ2-7; D perhaps matches TRBD2 (5 bases). What was sequenced was CD4+ T cells from PBMCs. The CDR3 is CSARDRSGAYEQYF. CDR3 nucleotides: TGCAGTGCTAGAGATCGGTCCGGGGCCTACGAGCAGTACTTC.